This T cell receptor (beta chain) was found in a study of blood T cells in healthy people across ages. Alongside a J-beta primer mix, a sample-barcoded 5' primer served in a second PCR lasting about 7 to 12 cycles. All samples yielded 2.5 million or more CDR3-containing paired-end reads. TCRdb re-analysed the 5' RACE reads in MiXCR, keeping a single row per CDR3 protein. The table lists almost 1 million distinct CDR3 sequences, 45% to 60% of them singletons. Study-level points and caveats: It was not possible, with unsorted PBMCs, to conclusively compare naive and antigen-experienced cells. A roughly linear age-dependent decrease characterized TCR beta diversity per million T cells.

Concerning this clonotype itself: Its antigen is not known.

The CDR3 extends over 11 amino acids. CDR1 and CDR2 (germline): SGHAT, FQNNGV. The chain joins TRBV11-2 to TRBJ2-7; D remains unclear. The DNA end lines up better with TRBJ2-5; the J call may be wrong. The specimen sequenced was blood. This receptor was taken from a woman aged 55-69 years in good health. The CDR3 region is CASSSPGTQYF. DNA for the CDR3: TGTGCCAGCAGCTCCCCCGGGACCCAGTACTTC.